The 9 T cell receptor beta chains below come from one sample, sequenced in a study of blood T cell repertoires in COVID-19. TCRdb's copy holds only in-frame clones and misses some; the assay was immunoSEQ multiplex PCR. The sample contains under 300,000 clones, 90% to 95% of which appear only once. The sample comprised PBMCs or T cells enriched from blood (not recorded which). Receptors were obtained from a woman aged 18-30 years who had recovered from COVID-19.

This chain joins TRBV5-1 and TRBJ2-3, with 8 bases matching TRBD1. The trim removed 1 base at V and 8 bases at J, leaving 3 bases unmatched. The CDR3 spans 13 residues. The germline V gene encodes CDR1 SGHRS and CDR2 YFSETQ. The CDR3 sequence: CASSLPQGATQYF. The DNA for the CDR3 is TGCGCCAGCAGCTTGCCCCAGGGGGCTACGCAGTATTTT. Full variable domain (outside the CDR3, taken from reference TRBV5-1 and TRBJ2-3): KAGVTQTPRYLIKTRGQQVTLSCSPISGHRSVSWYQQTPGQGLQFLFEYFSETQRNKGNFPGRFSGRQFSNSRSEMNVSTLELGDSALYLCASSLPQGATQYFGPGTRLTVL.

DNA for the CDR3: TGTGCCAGCAGCTTAGGCCCTAGCGGGGGGCCCGAGCAGTACTTC. Protein: CASSLGPSGGPEQYF. The rearrangement joins TRBV13 to TRBJ2-7; 11 bases are shared with TRBD2. Germline V gene lookup returns CDR1 PRHDT and CDR2 FYEKMQ (reference sequence). Unmatched junction bases numbered 4, after V lost 0 bases and J lost 6 bases. This CDR3 has 15 amino acids.

The chain has TRBV9 and TRBJ2-6; D is ambiguous. The CDR3 is 14 residues long. From germline, CDR1 is SGDLS and CDR2 YYNGEE. The V and J ends lost 2 bases and 0 bases respectively, with 3 bases between them. CDR3: CASSVRSGANVLTF. DNA for the CDR3: TGTGCCAGCAGCGTTCGCTCTGGGGCCAACGTCCTGACTTTC. The full variable domain, in which reference TRBV9 and TRBJ2-6 provide the parts outside the CDR3, is DSGVTQTPKHLITATGQRVTLRCSPRSGDLSVYWYQQSLDQGLQFLIQYYNGEERAKGNILERFSAQQFPDLHSELNLSSLELGDSALYFCASSVRSGANVLTFGAGSRLTVL.

CDR3 amino acids: CASRTAGNYEQYF. The CDR3 region has the DNA TGTGCCAGCCGCACCGCGGGGAACTACGAGCAGTACTTC. This chain links TRBV5-4 with TRBJ2-7; tentatively, D is TRBD2 (6 bases). The germline V gene has CDR1 SGHNT and CDR2 YYREEE (reference sequence). V lost 7 bases and J 3 bases, leaving 14 bases between the germline ends. CDR3 length: 13 amino acids.

This clone was seen a single time. The chain links TRBV4-1 to TRBJ1-1; maybe TRBD1 (5 bases). The CDR3 spans 14 residues. Germline loops: CDR1 MGHRA, CDR2 YSYEKL. The V end lost 4 bases, the J end lost 2 bases, and 11 bases lay between the germline ends. The CDR3 spells CASSPKDRNTEAFF. CDR3 DNA sequence: TGCGCCAGCAGCCCAAAAGACAGAAACACTGAAGCTTTCTTT.

This chain connects TRBV7-3 to TRBJ1-2; D is uncertain. The CDR3 spans 14 residues. Trimming removed 5 bases from V and 1 base from J, with 11 bases in between. Germline V lookup: CDR1 SGHTA, CDR2 FQGTGA. The CDR3 protein is CASSVGGNNYGYTF. The CDR3 region has the DNA TGTGCCAGCAGCGTGGGAGGGAATAACTATGGCTACACCTTC.

V and J are TRBV5-4 and TRBJ2-7; D perhaps matches TRBD1 (5 bases). Trimming left V 0 bases short and J 4 bases short, with 11 bases between. Germline CDR1 reads SGHNT; CDR2 reads YYREEE (reference sequence). This CDR3 region has 14 residues. The CDR3 loop reads CASSLGRAPYEQYF. The CDR3 DNA reads as TGTGCCAGCAGCTTGGGCAGGGCACCATACGAGCAGTACTTC. Full variable domain (outside the CDR3, taken from reference TRBV5-4 and TRBJ2-7): ETGVTQSPTHLIKTRGQQVTLRCSSQSGHNTVSWYQQALGQGPQFIFQYYREEENGRGNFPPRFSGLQFPNYSSELNVNALELDDSALYLCASSLGRAPYEQYFGPGTRLTVT.

CDR3 loop: CASSPSRLALADTQYF. CDR3 sequence (DNA): TGTGCCAGCAGTCCTAGTAGACTAGCGTTAGCAGATACGCAGTATTTT. The rearrangement links TRBV27 to TRBJ2-3; 8 bases align to TRBD2. The trim removed 5 bases at V and 4 bases at J, leaving 11 bases unmatched. Germline V gene sequence: CDR1 MNHEY, CDR2 SMNVEV (reference sequence). The CDR3 totals 16 residues.

The rearrangement joins TRBV4-1 to TRBJ1-4, with no clear D. Trimming stripped 1 base from V and 4 bases from J, with 13 bases between. Germline CDR1 is MGHRA and CDR2 is YSYEKL. The CDR3 loop spans 16 amino acids. The CDR3 nucleotides read TGCGCCAGCAGCCAAGCACGGGGTCCCCATAATGAAAAACTGTTTTTT. It encodes CASSQARGPHNEKLFF.